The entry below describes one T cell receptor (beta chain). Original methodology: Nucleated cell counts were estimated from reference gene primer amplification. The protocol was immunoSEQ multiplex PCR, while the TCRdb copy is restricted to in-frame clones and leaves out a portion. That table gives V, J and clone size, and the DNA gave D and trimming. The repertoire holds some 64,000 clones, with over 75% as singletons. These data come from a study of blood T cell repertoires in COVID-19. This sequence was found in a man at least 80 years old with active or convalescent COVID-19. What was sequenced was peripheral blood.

CDR3 amino acids: CASSGSLVATNEKLFF. The CDR3 bases are TGCGCCAGCAGCGGAAGCCTAGTTGCAACTAATGAAAAACTGTTTTTT. V and J are TRBV4-1 and TRBJ1-4; D ambiguous. CDR1 is MGHRA, CDR2 YSYEKL, per germline. The CDR3 has 16 residues. The V and J ends lost 5 bases and 0 bases respectively, with 13 bases between them.